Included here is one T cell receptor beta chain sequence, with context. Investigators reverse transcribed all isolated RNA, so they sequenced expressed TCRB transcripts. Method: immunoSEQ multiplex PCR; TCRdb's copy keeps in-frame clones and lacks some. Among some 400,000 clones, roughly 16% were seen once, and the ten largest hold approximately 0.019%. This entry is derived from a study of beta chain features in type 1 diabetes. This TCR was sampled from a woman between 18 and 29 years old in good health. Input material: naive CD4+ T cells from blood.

CDR3 nucleotides: TGTGCCAGCTCACCAAATAAAAACTATGGCTACACCTTC. It translates to CASSPNKNYGYTF. This chain connects TRBV18 to TRBJ1-2; D unclear. The CDR3 sequence is 13 residues long. Germline values: CDR1 KGHSH, CDR2 LQKENI. Deletions cut 2 bases from V and 2 bases from J, with 6 bases between.